This is a list of T cell receptor beta chains from one sample in a study of T cells in Graves' hyperthyroidism and ophthalmopathy. TCRdb used MiXCR to reprocess the multiplex PCR reads, holding one entry per CDR3 protein. The sample lists 650,000 to 750,000 distinct CDR3 sequences, less than 15% occurring once. The sequenced sample consisted of blood. These receptors were obtained from a woman aged 18-29 years with Graves' hyperthyroidism. CDR3s include the opening cysteine and the closing phenylalanine or tryptophan. The D gene is left open where the match is weak. Part of the rows lack a size; the others show once, few, many or a class for expanded clones.

TRBD2,TRBJ2-3,TRBV6-2/TRBV6-3,NA,CASSSGGRTYDTQYF,TGTGCCAGCAGTTCGGGCGGGAGGACGTACGATACGCAGTATTTT
NA,TRBJ2-7,TRBV30,many,CAWSVVGTYEQYF,TGTGCCTGGAGTGTTGTAGGTACCTACGAGCAGTACTTC
TRBD1,TRBJ1-5,TRBV6-2/TRBV6-3,NA,CASSYGTGQGKGWDQPQHF,TGTGCCAGCAGTTATGGGACGGGACAGGGTAAGGGGTGGGATCAGCCCCAGCATTTT
TRBD1,TRBJ2-7,TRBV5-6,few,CASSSGTGATEQYF,TGTGCCAGCAGCTCCGGGACAGGTGCTACCGAGCAGTACTTC
TRBD1,TRBJ2-5,TRBV19,NA,CASSSRDRVVETQYF,TGTGCCAGTAGTTCCCGGGACAGGGTTGTAGAGACCCAGTACTTC
NA,TRBJ2-7,TRBV5-1,few,CASSLLPPSYEQYF,TGCGCCAGCAGCTTGCTTCCTCCCTCCTACGAGCAGTACTTC
NA,TRBJ1-6,TRBV27,NA,CASSFIGSSGYNSPLHF,TGTGCCAGCAGTTTTATAGGATCGTCGGGTTATAATTCACCCCTCCACTTT
TRBD2,TRBJ2-3,TRBV2,many,CASSPSGGGSDTQYF,TGTGCCAGCAGCCCAAGTGGTGGCGGGAGTGATACGCAGTATTTT
TRBD1,TRBJ1-1,TRBV7-8,many,CASSSQGAMNTEAFF,TGTGCCAGCAGCTCACAGGGGGCAATGAACACTGAAGCTTTCTTT
NA,TRBJ2-7,TRBV11-2,NA,CASSLEDSGSYEQYF,TGTGCCAGCAGCTTGGAAGACAGCGGCTCCTACGAGCAGTACTTC
NA,TRBJ2-7,TRBV28,many,CASSFKNYEQYF,TGTGCCAGCAGTTTTAAGAACTACGAGCAGTACTTC
NA,TRBJ2-7,TRBV5-6,NA,CASSLGTAYHEQYF,TGTGCCAGCAGCTTGGGGACGGCTTACCACGAGCAGTACTTC
NA,TRBJ1-2,TRBV7-9,NA,CASSLDRWGAGSYGYTF,TGTGCCAGCAGCTTAGATCGGTGGGGAGCAGGTAGCTATGGCTACACCTTC
TRBD2,TRBJ2-7,TRBV6-2/TRBV6-3,many,CASSWRRTSGAYEQYF,TGTGCCAGCAGTTGGCGTCGGACTAGCGGGGCCTACGAGCAGTACTTC
NA,TRBJ1-3,TRBV4-3,NA,CASSQDRQGGSGNTIYF,TGCGCCAGCAGCCAAGATCGGCAGGGCGGGTCAGGAAACACCATATATTTT
NA,TRBJ2-1,TRBV20-1,few,CSAASISYNEQFF,TGCAGTGCTGCCTCGATATCTTACAATGAGCAGTTCTTC
TRBD2,TRBJ2-7,TRBV11-2,many,CASSLGGEGYEQYF,TGTGCCAGCAGCTTGGGGGGGGAGGGCTACGAGCAGTACTTC
TRBD2,TRBJ2-1,TRBV9,few,CASSPGLGGYNEQFF,TGTGCCAGCAGTCCGGGACTAGGTGGCTACAATGAGCAGTTCTTC
TRBD2,TRBJ2-1,TRBV7-2,NA,CASSSPGLAGGSTKGVAYNEQFF,TGTGCCAGCAGCTCCCCGGGACTAGCGGGAGGGAGCACTAAGGGGGTGGCCTACAATGAGCAGTTCTTC
TRBD1,TRBJ2-7,TRBV19,few,CASSTVPGQGAYEQYF,TGTGCCAGTAGTACGGTTCCGGGACAGGGGGCCTACGAGCAGTACTTC
TRBD1,TRBJ2-3,TRBV20-1,NA,CSASSDRDLTDTQYF,TGCAGTGCCTCCTCGGACAGGGACCTCACAGATACGCAGTATTTT
NA,TRBJ2-7,TRBV6-6,many,CASSYSPDSSYEQYF,TGTGCCAGCAGTTACTCTCCGGACAGCTCCTACGAGCAGTACTTC
NA,TRBJ1-3,TRBV7-2,NA,CASLPPDSQNTIYF,TGTGCCAGCCTGCCCCCAGATAGCCAAAACACCATATATTTT
TRBD1,TRBJ2-1,TRBV2,NA,CASRRTGGIYNEQFF,TGTGCCAGCAGGCGTACAGGGGGCATATACAATGAGCAGTTCTTC